This T cell receptor (beta chain) stems from a study of T cell responses to AZD1222 COVID-19 vaccine. The study, taken as a whole, reports: Repertoires were obtained solely post-peak T cell response. Baseline antibody screening turned up just a handful of seropositive AZD1222 recipients.

Assay used: immunoSEQ multiplex PCR; TCRdb lists only in-frame clones, some missing. Of about 98,000 clones listed, about 85% are singletons. Turning to this clone: Its antigen is not identified.

Sequenced here: peripheral blood, sampled on day 0 of AZD1222 vaccination. This clonotype was sampled from an adult in good health.

The CDR3 loop is CASSQLEPLGETQYF. Here the CDR3 DNA reads TGCGCCAGCAGCCAATTGGAGCCCCTTGGGGAGACCCAGTACTTC. The chain links TRBV5-1 to TRBJ2-5, with D unresolved. CDR3 length: 15 amino acids. V was cut by 4 bases and J by 5 bases, with 18 bases left in between. The germline gives CDR1 SGHRS, CDR2 YFSETQ.